The 13 T cell receptor beta chains presented below share a single source sample, sequenced in a study of cytomegalovirus exposure and HLA in healthy donors. Sequencing was performed with immunoSEQ multiplex PCR; in TCRdb, only in-frame clones are kept and a portion is missing. The sample consists of around 62,000 clones, around 89% of them appearing once. The sequenced sample consisted of PBMCs. All receptors derive from a woman under 30 in good health and CMV-seronegative.

The chain carries TRBV7-3 and TRBJ2-2, with 11 bases identical to TRBD2. V shed 1 base and J 0 bases; nucleotides not matched to a gene: 1. The CDR3 totals 17 residues. CDR1 and CDR2 from the germline V gene are SGHTA and FQGTGA. The CDR3 nucleotides are TGTGCCAGCAGCTTAAGTAGCGGGGGGGCGAACACCGGGGAGCTGTTTTTT. Protein sequence: CASSLSSGGANTGELFF.

This sequence joins TRBV6-5 and TRBJ1-3, with D maybe TRBD1 (6 bases). Germline loops: CDR1 MNHEY, CDR2 SVGAGI. This CDR3 is 16 amino acids long. Trimming cost V 0 bases and J 2 bases, with 11 bases left between them. CDR3 loop: CASSYSGRGAGNTIYF. CDR3 nucleotides: TGTGCCAGCAGTTACTCAGGCAGGGGAGCTGGAAACACCATATATTTT.

V gene TRBV9 combines with J gene TRBJ2-1; TRBD2 matches at 10 bases. In germline, CDR1 is SGDLS, CDR2 YYNGEE. The V gene end was trimmed by 2 bases and the J gene end by 7 bases; junction bases not matched to a gene: 6. CDR3 length equals 15 residues. Here the CDR3 DNA reads TGTGCCAGCAGCGTGGGAGCGGGGGGGCCGAATGAGCAGTTCTTC. Translated, it gives CASSVGAGGPNEQFF.

CDR3 nucleotides: TGTGCCACGACTAGCGGGAGGGCCTTGATCCACAATGAGCAGTTCTTC. Protein sequence: CATTSGRALIHNEQFF. The genes are TRBV19 and TRBJ2-1; 14 bases match TRBD2. Germline lookup yields CDR1 LNHDA and CDR2 SQIVND (reference sequence). The CDR3 spans 16 residues. The trim removed 10 bases at V and 5 bases at J, leaving 10 bases unmatched.

The chain uses TRBV30 and TRBJ1-5, with unresolved D. Germline values: CDR1 GTSNPN, CDR2 SVGIG (reference sequence). The ends were cut back, 0 bases at V and 4 bases at J, with 19 bases in the middle. The length of the CDR3 is 17 residues. The DNA for the CDR3 is TGTGCCTGGAGTGTAGGTGCGGGGAGGGTTGGTAATCAGCCCCAGCATTTT. Amino acids: CAWSVGAGRVGNQPQHF.

The V and J genes are TRBV7-6 and TRBJ1-2, with 9 bases matching TRBD1. Trimming removed 5 bases from V and 5 bases from J; junction bases left unmatched: 3. The CDR3 runs 13 residues. Looked up from germline, CDR1 is SGHVS and CDR2 is FNYEAQ. This chain's CDR3 is CASSEGQGYGYTF. The CDR3 nucleotides read TGTGCCAGCAGCGAGGGACAGGGTTATGGCTACACCTTC.

The chain combines TRBV6-1 with TRBJ2-3; 10 nucleotides match TRBD1. Germline CDR1 MNHNS, CDR2 SASEGT. CDR3 length: 14 amino acids. V shed 6 bases and J 4 bases; nucleotides not matched to a gene: 4. DNA for the CDR3: TGTGCCAGCAGCCCGACAGGGGGCTCAGATACGCAGTATTTT. Translating it yields CASSPTGGSDTQYF.

This chain's CDR3 is CASSFSLDSSYEQYF. The CDR3, as DNA: TGTGCCAGCAGCTTTAGTCTGGACAGCTCCTACGAGCAGTACTTC. This chain links TRBV7-8 with TRBJ2-7; TRBD1 might be the D (6 bases). Trimming shortened V by 3 bases and J by 0 bases, and 12 bases separated the two germline ends. The CDR3 is made up of 15 amino acids. Looked up from germline, CDR1 is SGHVS and CDR2 is FQNEAQ.

The chain links TRBV19 to TRBJ2-2; 7 positions agree with TRBD1. V shed 4 bases, J shed 2 bases, and the junction held 7 bases outside the gene matches. Germline V lookup: CDR1 LNHDA, CDR2 SQIVND (reference sequence). The CDR3 sequence is 16 residues long. In nucleotides, the CDR3 is TGTGCCAGTAGTAGGAAGGGGACAGTTAACACCGGGGAGCTGTTTTTT. Translation gives CASSRKGTVNTGELFF.

V usage is TRBV5-4 and J usage is TRBJ2-1, with a possible D match to TRBD2 (6 bases). CDR1 and CDR2 (germline): SGHNT, YYREEE (reference sequence). Trimming took 0 bases from V and 3 from J, leaving 7 bases between them. There are 14 residues in the CDR3. The CDR3 region is CASSLVGSYNEQFF. The CDR3, as DNA: TGTGCCAGCAGCTTGGTCGGGAGCTACAATGAGCAGTTCTTC.

The chain joins TRBV4-2 to TRBJ2-5; 12 nucleotides match TRBD2. The CDR3 consists of 18 residues. The germline CDR1 and CDR2 sequences are LGHNA and YNFKEQ. With 1 base clipped from V and 5 bases from J, the junction kept 11 bases outside the gene matches. CDR3 sequence reads: CASSQAMRLAGDGETQYF. The CDR3 DNA reads TGTGCCAGCAGCCAAGCGATGAGACTAGCGGGAGATGGGGAGACCCAGTACTTC.

The rearrangement joins TRBV28 to TRBJ1-1; possible D gene TRBD1, 6 bases. This CDR3 region has 15 residues. The germline V gene has CDR1 MDHEN and CDR2 SYDVKM. Deletions cut 2 bases from V and 1 base from J, with 11 bases between. DNA for the CDR3: TGTGCCAGCAGTTTAACGTGGACAGCGAACACTGAAGCTTTCTTT. As protein: CASSLTWTANTEAFF.

The CDR3 DNA follows: TGTGCCAGCAGTTTAAATTCCCTGACAGGGCCCGGGGCCAACGTCCTGACTTTC. Its protein product is CASSLNSLTGPGANVLTF. The genes are TRBV27 and TRBJ2-6, with 7 nucleotides matching TRBD1. The V gene's germline CDR1 is MNHEY and CDR2 SMNVEV (reference sequence). The CDR3 is 18 amino acids. The J segment lost 4 bases and the V segment lost 2 bases, leaving 11 bases of the junction unmatched.